The 22 T cell receptor beta chains below were found in one sample sequenced in a study of cytomegalovirus exposure and HLA in healthy donors listed by TCRdb under 2017. Libraries were made using the immunoSEQ multiplex PCR assay. A mixture of 60 forward primers for TCR Vbeta segments and 13 reverse primers for TCR Jbeta segments was used in the multiplex PCR. The clones in this table, taken by TCRdb from immuneACCESS, are in-frame only. Not every clone is retained; where verified, under half of the shortfall comes from an unresolved V gene, and the cause of the rest is unknown. The sample table lists about 160,000 clones, around four fifths of them with a count of one. The ten top clones hold over 0.95% of the sample. The sample consisted of PBMCs. The receptor source for this set is a woman aged 45-65 years in good health and CMV-seronegative.

The rearrangement links TRBV7-9 to TRBJ2-5, with TRBD1 as a possible D gene (5 bases). Trimming removed 3 bases from V and 2 bases from J, with 10 bases in between. This CDR3 spans 14 amino acids. CDR1 is SEHNR, CDR2 FQNEAQ, per germline (reference sequence). The CDR3 loop is CASSLTAEQETQYF. The DNA for the CDR3 is TGTGCCAGCAGCTTGACAGCCGAACAAGAGACCCAGTACTTC.

The chain employs TRBV6-1 and TRBJ2-5, with D maybe TRBD2 (6 bases). Germline lookup yields CDR1 MNHNS and CDR2 SASEGT. CDR3 length: 14 amino acids. Between the trimmed V and J ends, which lost 6 bases and 3 bases, there was a span of 14 bases. CDR3: CASRWRGREETQYF. CDR3 coding DNA: TGTGCCAGCAGGTGGAGGGGACGGGAAGAGACCCAGTACTTC.

The chain uses TRBV28 and TRBJ1-1, with 9 bases identical to TRBD1. After removal of 3 bases from V and 7 bases from J, the junction contained 21 bases not matched to a gene. Per the germline V gene, CDR1 is MDHEN and CDR2 is SYDVKM. This CDR3 spans 19 amino acids. Here the CDR3 DNA reads TGTGCCAGCAGTTTCCTCGGCGGGGACAGGGTTTTGATTGGCGGTGAAGCTTTCTTT. Amino acids: CASSFLGGDRVLIGGEAFF. The variable domain in full, with the rest retrieved from reference TRBV28 and TRBJ1-1, is DVKVTQSSRYLVKRTGEKVFLECVQDMDHENMFWYRQDPGLGLRLIYFSYDVKMKEKGDIPEGYSVSREKKERFSLILESASTNQTSMYLCASSFLGGDRVLIGGEAFFGQGTRLTVV.

V gene TRBV7-9 combines with J gene TRBJ2-5; D not resolved. V shed 4 bases and J shed 5 bases, with 8 bases lying between them. CDR1 is SEHNR and CDR2 is FQNEAQ in the germline V gene (reference sequence). CDR3 length: 12 amino acids. CDR3 DNA sequence: TGTGCCAGCAGCTCCGCGAGGGAGACCCAGTACTTC. Its translation is CASSSARETQYF.

The V gene is TRBV4-2, the J gene TRBJ2-3; the D gene is possibly TRBD2 (6 bases). The CDR3 length is 13 residues. Germline CDR1 and CDR2: LGHNA and YNFKEQ. Trimming cost V 4 bases and J 6 bases, with 11 bases left between them. For the CDR3, the DNA is TGTGCCAGCAGCCGGGACTTCCAGGATACGCAGTATTTT. Translated, it gives CASSRDFQDTQYF.

This chain joins TRBV7-2 and TRBJ1-5; D remains ambiguous. The germline V gene encodes CDR1 SGHTA and CDR2 FQGNSA. The CDR3 totals 14 residues. V was trimmed by 0 bases and J by 5 bases, leaving 8 bases between them. CDR3 amino acids: CASSLAEAYQPQHF. DNA of the CDR3: TGTGCCAGCAGCTTAGCGGAGGCCTATCAGCCCCAGCATTTT.

The chain carries TRBV7-8 and TRBJ2-6, with unresolved D. Trimming took off 5 bases at V and 4 bases at J, with 9 bases between the two ends. Germline V lookup: CDR1 SGHVS, CDR2 FQNEAQ. The CDR3 spans 14 residues. The CDR3 sequence: CASSLRWGANVLTF. The CDR3 DNA reads TGTGCCAGCAGCCTACGGTGGGGGGCCAACGTCCTGACTTTC.

The chain couples TRBV7-9 to TRBJ2-1; D gene unclear. V was pared by 3 bases and J by 7 bases, with 13 bases between. CDR1 SEHNR and CDR2 FQNEAQ come from the germline V gene (reference sequence). CDR3 length: 14 residues. The CDR3 nucleotides are TGTGCCAGCAGCTTTACGACTGGTGAGAATGAGCAGTTCTTC. It specifies CASSFTTGENEQFF.

The chain recombines TRBV11-1 with TRBJ2-7, with 10 bases fitting TRBD2. Germline V lookup: CDR1 SGHAT, CDR2 FQDESV (reference sequence). This CDR3 has 17 amino acids. V was clipped by 1 base and J by 4 bases; unmatched bases: 10. In DNA, the CDR3 is TGTGCCAGCAGCTTAGGCGGTCCGGGACTAGCGCCTTACGAGCAGTACTTC. It codes for CASSLGGPGLAPYEQYF.

This clone was seen more than once but under ten times. CDR3 loop: CASSSNTDTQYF. In nucleotides, the CDR3 is TGTGCCAGCAGCTCCAACACAGATACGCAGTATTTT. The chain has TRBV7-6 and TRBJ2-3, with D unresolved. Germline V gene lookup returns CDR1 SGHVS and CDR2 FNYEAQ. The CDR3 loop spans 12 amino acids. Trimming took off 4 bases at V and 2 bases at J, with 4 bases between the two ends.

The rearrangement joins TRBV5-8 to TRBJ1-3; D not certain. Germline V gene data show CDR1 as SGHTS and CDR2 as YDEGEE. The CDR3 sequence is 13 residues long. V was trimmed by 3 bases and J by 4 bases, leaving 8 bases between them. CDR3 in amino acids: CASSSEEGNTIYF. CDR3 nucleotides: TGTGCCAGCAGCTCCGAGGAGGGAAACACCATATATTTT.

This chain links TRBV18 with TRBJ1-5; tentatively, D is TRBD1 (5 bases). The ends were cut back, 8 bases at V and 1 base at J, with 12 bases in the middle. The germline V gene encodes CDR1 KGHSH and CDR2 LQKENI. This CDR3 has 14 residues. The chain's CDR3 is CASTATESNQPQHF. CDR3 nucleotide sequence: TGTGCCAGCACCGCGACAGAGAGCAATCAGCCCCAGCATTTT. Full variable domain (remainder filled in from reference TRBV18 and TRBJ1-5): NAGVMQNPRHLVRRRGQEARLRCSPMKGHSHVYWYRQLPEEGLKFMVYLQKENIIDESGMPKERFSAEFPKEGPSILRIQQVVRGDSAAYFCASTATESNQPQHFGDGTRLSIL.

The chain is built from TRBV7-2 and TRBJ2-7, with 16 bases lining up with TRBD2. V dropped 5 bases and J dropped 1; count of bases not matched to a gene: 5. CDR3 size: 17 residues. CDR1 and CDR2 from the germline V gene are SGHTA and FQGNSA. In nucleotides, the CDR3 is TGTGCCAGCAGCAGGGGACTAGCGGGGGGGCGATCCTACGAGCAGTACTTC. It translates to CASSRGLAGGRSYEQYF.

The chain carries TRBV21-1 and TRBJ2-4; TRBD2 is taken as the D call from the table, unchecked against the DNA. TRBV21-1 is shown as a pseudogene. This CDR3 region has 18 residues. CDR3 sequence reads: CASSKATRAGEGKNIQYF. DNA of the CDR3: TGTGCCAGCAGCAAAGCTACCCGGGCGGGAGAGGGCAAAAACATTCAGTACTTC.

In regard to this clone: Within the sample, other DNA sequences also encode this same CDR3. The gene calls are TRBV4-1 and TRBJ2-7, with 10 nucleotides matching TRBD2. The germline gives CDR1 MGHRA, CDR2 YSYEKL. The V gene end was trimmed by 4 bases and the J gene end by 1 base; junction bases not matched to a gene: 4. The CDR3 sequence is 15 residues long. The chain's CDR3 is CASSRGLADSYEQYF. For the CDR3, the DNA is TGCGCCAGCAGCCGTGGACTAGCGGATTCCTACGAGCAGTACTTC.

This chain joins TRBV4-1 and TRBJ1-1; D perhaps matches TRBD1 (6 bases). V gave up 0 bases and J gave up 9 bases, with 11 bases separating them. The CDR3 loop spans 13 amino acids. Germline V gene sequence: CDR1 MGHRA, CDR2 YSYEKL. In DNA, the CDR3 is TGCGCCAGCAGCCAAGAACCAGGGGTGAAAGCTTTCTTT. It specifies CASSQEPGVKAFF.

This clone has a handful of counts. The chain has TRBV28 and TRBJ2-5, with 7 positions matching TRBD1. This CDR3 spans 16 amino acids. V shed 3 bases and J 4 bases; nucleotides not matched to a gene: 11. Germline assignment: CDR1 MDHEN and CDR2 SYDVKM. In nucleotides, the CDR3 is TGTGCCAGCAGTTTGGCTCCGGGACAGAGTGGAGAGACCCAGTACTTC. Amino acid sequence: CASSLAPGQSGETQYF.

This clone was detected only once. The chain employs TRBV18 and TRBJ1-5, with 9 bases matching TRBD1. The germline V gene encodes CDR1 KGHSH and CDR2 LQKENI. This CDR3 is 15 amino acids long. V shed 3 bases and J 5 bases; nucleotides not matched to a gene: 5. CDR3 protein: CASSPGQGQDQPQHF. In nucleotides, the CDR3 is TGTGCCAGCTCACCGGGACAGGGACAGGATCAGCCCCAGCATTTT.

The J gene is TRBJ2-7, the V gene TRBV4-2; TRBD1 is a possible D gene (6 bases). V was shortened by 4 bases and J by 0 bases, with 13 bases between the two germline ends. CDR1 and CDR2 from the germline V gene are LGHNA and YNFKEQ. CDR3 length: 15 amino acids. The CDR3 spells CASSLQGASSYEQYF. CDR3 bases: TGTGCCAGCAGCCTACAGGGCGCCAGCTCCTACGAGCAGTACTTC.

This chain uses TRBV6-1 with TRBJ1-1; perhaps TRBD1 as D (5 bases). Germline CDR1 and CDR2: MNHNS and SASEGT. The CDR3 totals 13 residues. Trimming removed 6 bases at V and 3 bases at J, with 11 bases between. In DNA, the CDR3 is TGTGCCAGCAGCCCTGTAGGGGACACTGAAGCTTTCTTT. Translating it yields CASSPVGDTEAFF.

This clone was seen a few times. The V call is TRBV19, the J call TRBJ1-4, with D possibly being TRBD1 (5 bases). Trimming stripped 8 bases from V and 0 bases from J, with 10 bases between. Germline V gives CDR1 LNHDA, CDR2 SQIVND (reference sequence). The CDR3 contains 14 residues. The CDR3 bases are TGTGCCAGTTCCGGGACTGCAACTAATGAAAAACTGTTTTTT. The encoded protein is CASSGTATNEKLFF.

The chain has TRBV14 and TRBJ1-2; 8 bases agree with TRBD1. CDR3 length: 14 amino acids. The V gene's germline CDR1 is SGHDN and CDR2 FVKESK. V lost 2 bases, J lost 7 bases, and 6 bases stayed unmatched. Here the CDR3 reads CASSQLGTGGGYTF. The CDR3 nucleotides are TGTGCCAGCAGCCAACTCGGGACAGGTGGTGGCTACACCTTC.